This record covers a single T cell receptor beta chain. The antigen remains undetermined. Produced via immunoSEQ multiplex PCR; TCRdb's table is partial and in-frame only. Of about 36,000 clones listed, roughly 79% are singletons. This CDR3 is 12 amino acids long. Trimming left V 8 bases short and J 1 base short, with 8 bases between. Germline CDR1 reads SEHNR; CDR2 reads FQNEAQ (reference sequence). This sample is part of a study of a mutant IDH1 vaccine in newly diagnosed glioma. The time point here: week 5, during vaccination. The vaccine gave 300 ug of a 20-mer mutant IDH1 peptide subcutaneously per dose.

This receptor was identified in a man in his fifties with glioma. The chain carries TRBV7-9 and TRBJ1-1, with a weak D call TRBD1 (5 bases). Sequencing was performed on PBMCs, taken from a glioma patient whose treatment included an IDH1 peptide vaccine. The CDR3 here is CASVGGNTEAFF. The CDR3 DNA reads TGTGCCAGCGTGGGGGGGAACACTGAAGCTTTCTTT.